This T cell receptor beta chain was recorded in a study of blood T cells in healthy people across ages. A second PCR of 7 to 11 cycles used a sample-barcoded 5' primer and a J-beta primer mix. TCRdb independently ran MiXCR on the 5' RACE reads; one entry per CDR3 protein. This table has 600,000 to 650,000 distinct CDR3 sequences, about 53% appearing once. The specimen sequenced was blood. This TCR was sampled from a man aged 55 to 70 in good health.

CDR3 amino acids: CASSRGRSNQPQHF. The DNA of the CDR3 is TGTGCCAGCAGCCGCGGCCGCAGCAATCAGCCCCAGCATTTT. This rearrangement joins TRBV7-9 to TRBJ1-5, with D hard to call. Germline CDR1 SEHNR, CDR2 FQNEAQ (reference sequence). V lost 5 bases, J lost 1 base, and 9 bases lay in between. This CDR3 has 14 amino acids.